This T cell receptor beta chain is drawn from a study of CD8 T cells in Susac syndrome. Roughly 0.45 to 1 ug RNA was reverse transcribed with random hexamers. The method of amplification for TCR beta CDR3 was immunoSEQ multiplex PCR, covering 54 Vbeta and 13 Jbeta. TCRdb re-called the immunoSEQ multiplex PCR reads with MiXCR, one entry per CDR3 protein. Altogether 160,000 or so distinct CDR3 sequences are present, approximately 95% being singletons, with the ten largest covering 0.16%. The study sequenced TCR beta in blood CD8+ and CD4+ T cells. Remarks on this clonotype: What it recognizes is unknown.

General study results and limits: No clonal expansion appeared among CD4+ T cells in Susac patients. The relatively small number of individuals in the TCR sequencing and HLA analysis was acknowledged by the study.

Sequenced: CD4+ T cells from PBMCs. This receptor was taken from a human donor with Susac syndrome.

This CDR3 reads CASSQRRGGGNIQYF. The CDR3 region has the DNA TGTGCCAGCAGCCAACGGAGAGGGGGCGGAAACATTCAGTACTTC. The V gene is TRBV3-1, the J gene TRBJ2-4; 7 bases are a match to TRBD1. The CDR3 sequence is 15 residues long. After removal of 2 bases from V and 6 bases from J, the junction contained 7 bases not matched to a gene. Germline CDR1 is LGHDT and CDR2 is YNNKEL (reference sequence).